Listed below are T cell receptor beta chains from one sample, sequenced in a study of metastatic and nonmetastatic thyroid tumors. TCRdb re-analyzed the PCR reads using MiXCR. The sample has around 16,000 clones, 9.5% to 15% seen once. Sequencing used tumor tissue. The receptor set was obtained from a female donor with papillary thyroid cancer or a benign thyroid nodule (not recorded which). Some clones in this sample may be carry-over from other donors' samples. The conserved cysteine and the conserved F or W are not part of the CDR3 here. The order of the fields is J gene, V gene, CDR3 protein.

J: TRBJ2-7
V: TRBV19
CDR3: ASRDRGLGEQY

J: TRBJ2-7
V: TRBV11-1
CDR3: ASSSQGYEQY

J: TRBJ1-2
V: TRBV5-4
CDR3: ASSLGRDRALNYGYT

J: TRBJ2-1
V: TRBV7-9
CDR3: ASSPSGGGSYNEQF

J: TRBJ2-1
V: TRBV28
CDR3: ASSTPGGGREQF

J: TRBJ2-1
V: TRBV7-8
CDR3: ASSCVCNEQF

J: TRBJ2-3
V: TRBV7-7
CDR3: ASSPALAGSTDTQY

J: TRBJ1-1
V: TRBV9
CDR3: ASSVDRNTEAF

J: TRBJ2-5
V: TRBV20-1
CDR3: SASSAKETQY

J: TRBJ1-2
V: TRBV12-3/TRBV12-4
CDR3: ASSFRVDYGYT

J: TRBJ1-1
V: TRBV20-1
CDR3: SASEQMNTEAF

J: TRBJ2-1
V: TRBV6-1
CDR3: ASRPTGSSYNEQF

J: TRBJ2-5
V: TRBV7-9
CDR3: ASSFETYQETQY

J: TRBJ1-2
V: TRBV25-1
CDR3: ASSPRVSGYGYT

J: TRBJ2-7
V: TRBV30
CDR3: AWSSATGGYEQY

J: TRBJ2-3
V: TRBV12-3/TRBV12-4
CDR3: ASSLGPASGRYDTQY